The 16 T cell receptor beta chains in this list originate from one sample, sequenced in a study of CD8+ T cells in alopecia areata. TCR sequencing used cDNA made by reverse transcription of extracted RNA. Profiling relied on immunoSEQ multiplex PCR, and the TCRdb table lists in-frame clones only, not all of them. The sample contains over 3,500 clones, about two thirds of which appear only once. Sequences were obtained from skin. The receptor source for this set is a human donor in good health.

The CDR3 DNA reads TGTGCCAGCAGCTTGGAGCAATCCTACGAGCAGTACTTC. Its translation: CASSLEQSYEQYF. The rearrangement uses TRBV5-5 and TRBJ2-7, with D hard to call. Germline V gives CDR1 SGHKS, CDR2 YYEKEE (reference sequence). The CDR3 covers 13 residues. V was trimmed by 0 bases and J by 1 base, leaving 5 bases between them. Together with reference TRBV5-5 and TRBJ2-7, the CDR3 gives the full variable domain: DAGVTQSPTHLIKTRGQQVTLRCSPISGHKSVSWYQQVLGQGPQFIFQYYEKEERGRGNFPDRFSARQFPNYSSELNVNALLLGDSALYLCASSLEQSYEQYFGPGTRLTVT.

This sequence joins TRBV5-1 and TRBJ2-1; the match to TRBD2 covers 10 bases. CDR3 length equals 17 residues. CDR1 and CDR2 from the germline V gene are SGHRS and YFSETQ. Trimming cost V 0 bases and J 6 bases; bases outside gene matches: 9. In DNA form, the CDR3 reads TGCGCCAGCAGCTTGGCCCTACTAGCGGGGCTCGGCAATGAGCAGTTCTTC. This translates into CASSLALLAGLGNEQFF.

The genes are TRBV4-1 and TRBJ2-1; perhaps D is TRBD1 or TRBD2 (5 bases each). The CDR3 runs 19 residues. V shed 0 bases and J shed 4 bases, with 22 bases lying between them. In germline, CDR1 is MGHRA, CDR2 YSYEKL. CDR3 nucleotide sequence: TGCGCCAGCAGCCAAGATCTGGGGACCTCATCCCCATCTTACAATGAGCAGTTCTTC. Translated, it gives CASSQDLGTSSPSYNEQFF.

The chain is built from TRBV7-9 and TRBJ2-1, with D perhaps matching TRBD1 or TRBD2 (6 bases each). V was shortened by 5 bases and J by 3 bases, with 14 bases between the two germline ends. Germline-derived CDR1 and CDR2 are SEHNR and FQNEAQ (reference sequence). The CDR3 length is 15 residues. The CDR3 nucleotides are TGTGCCAGCAGCGTGACTAGGGGGATCTACAATGAGCAGTTCTTC. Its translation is CASSVTRGIYNEQFF.

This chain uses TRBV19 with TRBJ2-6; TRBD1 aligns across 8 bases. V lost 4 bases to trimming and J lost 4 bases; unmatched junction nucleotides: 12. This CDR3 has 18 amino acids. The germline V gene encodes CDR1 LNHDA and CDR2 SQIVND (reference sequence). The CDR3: CASSTLGRGPQGANVLTF. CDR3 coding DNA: TGTGCCAGTAGTACCCTGGGCAGGGGGCCGCAGGGGGCCAACGTCCTGACTTTC.

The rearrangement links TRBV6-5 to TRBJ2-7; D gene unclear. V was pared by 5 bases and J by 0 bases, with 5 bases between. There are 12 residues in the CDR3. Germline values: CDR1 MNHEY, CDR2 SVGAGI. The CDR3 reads CASSTASYEQYF. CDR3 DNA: TGTGCCAGCAGTACGGCCTCCTACGAGCAGTACTTC.

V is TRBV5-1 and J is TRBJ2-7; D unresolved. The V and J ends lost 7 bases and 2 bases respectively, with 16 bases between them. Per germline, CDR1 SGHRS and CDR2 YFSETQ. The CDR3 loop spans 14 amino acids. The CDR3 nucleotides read TGCGCCAGCGGAGATCGGCTGCCCCCCTACGAGCAGTACTTC. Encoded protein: CASGDRLPPYEQYF.

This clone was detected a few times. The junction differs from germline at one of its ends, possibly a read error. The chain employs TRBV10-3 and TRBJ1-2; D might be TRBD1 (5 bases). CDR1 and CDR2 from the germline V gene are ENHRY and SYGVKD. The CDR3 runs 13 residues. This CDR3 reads CAITEVGGYGYTF. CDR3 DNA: TGTGCCATCACTGAGGTGGGGGGATATGGCTACACCTTC.

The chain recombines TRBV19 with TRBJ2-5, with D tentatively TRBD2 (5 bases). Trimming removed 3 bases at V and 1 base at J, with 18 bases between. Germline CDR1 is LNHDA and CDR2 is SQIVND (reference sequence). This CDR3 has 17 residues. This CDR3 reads CASSMATHGISQETQYF. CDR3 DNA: TGTGCCAGTAGTATGGCAACCCACGGGATATCCCAAGAGACCCAGTACTTC.

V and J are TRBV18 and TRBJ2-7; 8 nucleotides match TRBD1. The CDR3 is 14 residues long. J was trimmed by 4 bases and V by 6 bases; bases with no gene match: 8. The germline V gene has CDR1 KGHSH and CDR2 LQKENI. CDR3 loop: CASSLVDREYEQYF. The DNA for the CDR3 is TGTGCCAGCTCCCTTGTGGACAGGGAGTACGAGCAGTACTTC. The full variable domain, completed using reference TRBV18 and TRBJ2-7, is NAGVMQNPRHLVRRRGQEARLRCSPMKGHSHVYWYRQLPEEGLKFMVYLQKENIIDESGMPKERFSAEFPKEGPSILRIQQVVRGDSAAYFCASSLVDREYEQYFGPGTRLTVT.

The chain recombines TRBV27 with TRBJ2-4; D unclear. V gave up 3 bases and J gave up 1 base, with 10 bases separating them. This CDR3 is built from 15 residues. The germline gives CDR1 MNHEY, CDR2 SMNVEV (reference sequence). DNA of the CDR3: TGTGCCAGCAGTTTGGTGGGGATGGCCAAAAACATTCAGTACTTC. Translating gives CASSLVGMAKNIQYF.

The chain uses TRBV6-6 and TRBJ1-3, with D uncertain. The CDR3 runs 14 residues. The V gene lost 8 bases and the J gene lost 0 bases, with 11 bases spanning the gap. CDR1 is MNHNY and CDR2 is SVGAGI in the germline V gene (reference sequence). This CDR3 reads CASYDSSSGNTIYF. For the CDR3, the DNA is TGTGCCAGCTACGACTCTAGCTCTGGAAACACCATATATTTT.

The CDR3 DNA is TGTGCCAGCAGCCCGGGGAATTCTGCCCGCTACAATGAGCAGTTCTTC. This gives the protein CASSPGNSARYNEQFF. The J gene is TRBJ2-1, the V gene TRBV5-4; D possibly corresponds to TRBD2 (5 bases). V gave up 4 bases and J gave up 3 bases, with 17 bases separating them. The CDR3 consists of 16 residues. Per germline, CDR1 SGHNT and CDR2 YYREEE (reference sequence).

The CDR3 region has the DNA TGTGCCAGCAGTCGTAGTAGCGGACAAGAGACCCAGTACTTC. Its translation: CASSRSSGQETQYF. V is TRBV28 and J is TRBJ2-5, with D possibly matching TRBD2 (6 bases). The germline gives CDR1 MDHEN, CDR2 SYDVKM. This CDR3 region has 14 residues. The ends were cut back, 5 bases at V and 2 bases at J, with 12 bases in the middle. Full variable domain (missing parts from reference TRBV28 and TRBJ2-5): DVKVTQSSRYLVKRTGEKVFLECVQDMDHENMFWYRQDPGLGLRLIYFSYDVKMKEKGDIPEGYSVSREKKERFSLILESASTNQTSMYLCASSRSSGQETQYFGPGTRLLVL.

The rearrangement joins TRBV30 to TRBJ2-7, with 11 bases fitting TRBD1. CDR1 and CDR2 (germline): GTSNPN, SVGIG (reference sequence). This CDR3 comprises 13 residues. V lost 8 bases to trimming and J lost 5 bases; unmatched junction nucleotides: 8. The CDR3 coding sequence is TGTGCCACCCAGGACAGGGGGCTAAACGAGCAGTACTTC. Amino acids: CATQDRGLNEQYF.

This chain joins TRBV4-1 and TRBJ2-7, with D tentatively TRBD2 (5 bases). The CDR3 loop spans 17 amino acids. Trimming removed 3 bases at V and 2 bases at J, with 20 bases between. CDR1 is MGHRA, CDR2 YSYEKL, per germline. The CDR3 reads CASSQRSLRTATYEQYF. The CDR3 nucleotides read TGCGCCAGCAGCCAGAGAAGCTTGCGGACTGCCACCTACGAGCAGTACTTC.